Listed here are 4 T cell receptor beta chains from one sample, sequenced in a study of blood T cell repertoires in COVID-19. Clones were sequenced by immunoSEQ multiplex PCR, and TCRdb holds only the in-frame ones, with some missing. The table shows 300,000 to 350,000 clones, with 87% occurring only once. The specimen sequenced was PBMCs or T cells enriched from blood (not recorded which). These receptor sequences come from a woman under 30 who had recovered from COVID-19.

To note about this clone: This specimen includes other DNA sequences encoding the same CDR3. The chain carries TRBV30 and TRBJ2-2; weak D call: TRBD2 (7 bases). V gave up 0 bases and J gave up 6 bases, with 11 bases separating them. Germline V gives CDR1 GTSNPN, CDR2 SVGIG (reference sequence). This CDR3 spans 14 amino acids. The CDR3 sequence: CAWSVRGAAGELFF. CDR3 DNA sequence: TGTGCCTGGAGTGTACGGGGGGCCGCCGGGGAGCTGTTTTTT.

This chain joins TRBV12-3 or TRBV12-4 and TRBJ1-2; 7 bases line up with TRBD1. Trimming cost V 7 bases and J 7 bases; bases outside gene matches: 6. CDR3 size: 12 residues. In nucleotides, the CDR3 is TGTGCCAGCATAAGGACAGGCGGTGGCTACACCTTC. Translating it yields CASIRTGGGYTF.

The chain combines TRBV12-3 or TRBV12-4 with TRBJ1-2, with D possibly matching TRBD1 (5 bases). The V gene lost 6 bases and the J gene lost 3 bases, with 11 bases spanning the gap. This CDR3 has 13 residues. The CDR3 spells CASSSSGDYGYTF. The CDR3 DNA sequence: TGTGCCAGCAGCTCCTCGGGGGACTATGGCTACACCTTC.

The J gene is TRBJ2-5, the V gene TRBV5-4; TRBD1 matches at 11 bases. The V gene's germline CDR1 is SGHNT and CDR2 YYREEE (reference sequence). The V and J ends lost 0 bases and 5 bases, in that order; junction bases with no gene match: 9. The CDR3 extends over 17 amino acids. The CDR3 reads CASSLEGQGELRETQYF. For the CDR3, the DNA is TGTGCCAGCAGCTTGGAGGGACAGGGGGAACTTCGGGAGACCCAGTACTTC.